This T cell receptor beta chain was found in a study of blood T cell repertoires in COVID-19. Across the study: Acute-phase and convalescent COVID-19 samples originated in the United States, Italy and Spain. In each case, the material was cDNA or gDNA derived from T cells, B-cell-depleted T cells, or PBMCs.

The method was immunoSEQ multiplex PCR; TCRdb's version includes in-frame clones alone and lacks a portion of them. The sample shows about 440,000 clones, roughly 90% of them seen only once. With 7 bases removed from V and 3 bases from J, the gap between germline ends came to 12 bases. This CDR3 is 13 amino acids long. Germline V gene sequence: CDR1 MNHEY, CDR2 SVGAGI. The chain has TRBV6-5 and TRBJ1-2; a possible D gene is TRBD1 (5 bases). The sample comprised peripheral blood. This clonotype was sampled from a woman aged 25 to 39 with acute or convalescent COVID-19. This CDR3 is CASTGRDDYGYTF. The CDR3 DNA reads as TGTGCCAGCACAGGCAGGGATGACTATGGCTACACCTTC.